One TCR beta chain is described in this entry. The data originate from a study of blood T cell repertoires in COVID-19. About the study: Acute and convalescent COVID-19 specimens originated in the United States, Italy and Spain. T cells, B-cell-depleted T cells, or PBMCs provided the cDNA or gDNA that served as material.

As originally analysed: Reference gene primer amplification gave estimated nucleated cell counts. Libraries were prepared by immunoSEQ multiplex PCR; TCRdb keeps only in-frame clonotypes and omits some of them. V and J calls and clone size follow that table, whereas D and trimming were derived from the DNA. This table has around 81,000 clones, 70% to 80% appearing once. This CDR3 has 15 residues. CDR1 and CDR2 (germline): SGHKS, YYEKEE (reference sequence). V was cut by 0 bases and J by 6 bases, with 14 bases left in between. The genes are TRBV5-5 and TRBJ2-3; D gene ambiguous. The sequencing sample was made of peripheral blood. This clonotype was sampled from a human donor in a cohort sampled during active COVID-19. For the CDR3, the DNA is TGTGCCAGCAGCTTGGCCCCAACCCTGGCCGATACGCAGTATTTT. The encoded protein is CASSLAPTLADTQYF. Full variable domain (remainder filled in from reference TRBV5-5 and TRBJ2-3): DAGVTQSPTHLIKTRGQQVTLRCSPISGHKSVSWYQQVLGQGPQFIFQYYEKEERGRGNFPDRFSARQFPNYSSELNVNALLLGDSALYLCASSLAPTLADTQYFGPGTRLTVL.